What follows are 25 T cell receptor beta chains derived from one specimen sequenced in a study of blood T cell repertoires in COVID-19. Profiling relied on immunoSEQ multiplex PCR, and the TCRdb table lists in-frame clones only, not all of them. This repertoire shows about 370,000 clones, 80% to 95% found once; its top ten account for about 0.83%. The sample was PBMCs or T cells enriched from blood (not recorded which). The receptors originated from a woman between 35 and 50 years old who had been exposed to COVID-19.

The chain couples TRBV7-3 to TRBJ2-1, with 8 bases fitting TRBD2. J gave up 4 bases and V 5 bases, and 7 bases lay outside the gene matches. The CDR3 runs 15 residues. Per the germline V gene, CDR1 is SGHTA and CDR2 is FQGTGA. The CDR3 DNA follows: TGTGCCAGCAGCACCTCCGGGGGGGTTTACAATGAGCAGTTCTTC. Its translation is CASSTSGGVYNEQFF.

The chain has TRBV5-6 and TRBJ1-2; 10 bases line up with TRBD1. Germline V CDR1 and CDR2: SGHDT, YYEEEE. The ends lost 4 bases at V and 6 bases at J; junction bases unmatched: 9. CDR3 length equals 15 residues. In DNA, the CDR3 is TGTGCCAGCAGCGAGACAGGGGGCGCGGTAGATGGCTACACCTTC. Its translation is CASSETGGAVDGYTF.

The chain recombines TRBV6-2 or TRBV6-3 with TRBJ2-7; 9 nucleotides agree with TRBD1. The length of the CDR3 is 16 residues. Germline V gene lookup returns CDR1 MNHEY and CDR2 SVGEGT. V lost 5 bases, J lost 0 bases, and 8 bases stayed unmatched. The CDR3 sequence: CASSGQGPRSSYEQYF. DNA for the CDR3: TGTGCCAGCAGTGGACAGGGGCCCAGGAGCTCCTACGAGCAGTACTTC.

This clone was counted only a few times. The chain carries TRBV5-8 and TRBJ2-1; 10 bases fit TRBD2. Germline V gives CDR1 SGHTS, CDR2 YDEGEE. V dropped 0 bases and J dropped 8; count of bases not matched to a gene: 8. The CDR3 is 16 amino acids. CDR3 DNA: TGTGCCAGCAGCTTGGGGAGGGCTAGCGGGGGCCATGAGCAGTTCTTC. This translates into CASSLGRASGGHEQFF.

The rearrangement uses TRBV19 and TRBJ1-2, with D possibly being TRBD1 (6 bases). There are 15 residues in the CDR3. With 7 bases removed from V and 5 bases from J, the gap between germline ends came to 20 bases. The germline V gene has CDR1 LNHDA and CDR2 SQIVND (reference sequence). The CDR3, as DNA: TGTGCCAGTACCTTAACCGGGGGGGCGCGTTATGGCTACACCTTC. Translation: CASTLTGGARYGYTF.

This clone has more than one count but fewer than ten. The chain couples TRBV30 to TRBJ1-6; 7 bases fit TRBD1. Germline loops: CDR1 GTSNPN, CDR2 SVGIG (reference sequence). Losses at the gene ends were 3 bases for V and 5 bases for J; bases not matched to a gene: 7. CDR3 length equals 15 residues. The CDR3 nucleotides are TGTGCCTGGAGCCTTGGGGACAGAGATAATTCACCCCTCCACTTT. Its protein is CAWSLGDRDNSPLHF.

V usage is TRBV12-3 or TRBV12-4 and J usage is TRBJ2-1; D call uncertain. The CDR3 has 13 residues. V was clipped by 1 base and J by 6 bases, with 7 bases between them. CDR3 sequence: CASSLGASNEQFF. CDR3 sequence (DNA): TGTGCCAGCAGTTTAGGGGCGTCCAATGAGCAGTTCTTC.

This sequence joins TRBV21-1 and TRBJ1-2; the table calls TRBD1, which could not be checked here. TRBV21-1 constitutes a pseudogene. The CDR3 has 17 residues. CDR3 bases: TGTGCCAGCAGCCTCACCTCTACAGGGCTGGTTAACTATGGCTACACCTTC. Translating it yields CASSLTSTGLVNYGYTF.

V and J are TRBV7-8 and TRBJ1-1; D possibly corresponds to TRBD1 (5 bases). From germline, CDR1 is SGHVS and CDR2 FQNEAQ. The CDR3 has 15 residues. Trimming took off 1 base at V and 0 bases at J, with 9 bases between the two ends. CDR3 in DNA: TGTGCCAGCAGCTTAGTCTCAGGGTTGAACACTGAAGCTTTCTTT. Amino acids: CASSLVSGLNTEAFF.

The CDR3 bases are TGTGCCAGCAGCCAGCGGGGGGCAATGGCTGAAGCTTTCTTT. Its translation: CASSQRGAMAEAFF. The V and J genes are TRBV7-2 and TRBJ1-1; the D gene is possibly TRBD1 (6 bases). The CDR3 totals 14 residues. V lost 5 bases, J lost 6 bases, and 16 bases lay in between. CDR1 and CDR2 from the germline V gene are SGHTA and FQGNSA.

V is TRBV3-1 (or the pseudogene TRBV3-2) and J is TRBJ2-2; TRBD1 agrees at 7 bases. V lost 4 bases to trimming and J lost 6 bases; unmatched junction nucleotides: 5. CDR1 is LGHDT and CDR2 is YNNKEL in the germline V gene (reference sequence). The CDR3 totals 14 residues. The CDR3 protein is CASSPRGTAGELFF. The CDR3 bases are TGTGCCAGCAGCCCTCGAGGGACAGCCGGGGAGCTGTTTTTT.

V and J are TRBV3-1 (or the pseudogene TRBV3-2) and TRBJ1-4; D uncertain. V gave up 2 bases and J gave up 5 bases, with 9 bases separating them. The CDR3 loop spans 14 amino acids. CDR1 is LGHDT and CDR2 is YNNKEL in the germline V gene (reference sequence). The CDR3 nucleotides read TGTGCCAGCAGCCAATTTCGGGAGAATGAAAAACTGTTTTTT. Translation: CASSQFRENEKLFF.

The V and J genes are TRBV7-2 and TRBJ1-2; 8 bases match TRBD1. This CDR3 is 13 amino acids long. The ends lost 4 bases at V and 7 bases at J; junction bases unmatched: 5. CDR1 and CDR2 (germline): SGHTA, FQGNSA. CDR3 protein: CASSSRTGLGYTF. The CDR3 DNA reads as TGTGCCAGCAGCTCTCGGACAGGGCTTGGCTACACCTTC. Looking up the rest from reference TRBV7-2 and TRBJ1-2 gives the full variable domain: GAGVSQSPSNKVTEKGKDVELRCDPISGHTALYWYRQSLGQGLEFLIYFQGNSAPDKSGLPSDRFSAERTGGSVSTLTIQRTQQEDSAVYLCASSSRTGLGYTFGSGTRLTVV.

The chain couples TRBV15 to TRBJ1-2; no clear D gene. CDR1 and CDR2 from the germline V gene are LNHNV and YYDKDF (reference sequence). The length of the CDR3 is 16 residues. V lost 1 base and J lost 2, with 14 bases in between. The CDR3 DNA reads as TGTGCCACCAGCAGAGGAAAGTTTCTAGGCAACTATGGCTACACCTTC. As protein: CATSRGKFLGNYGYTF.

This chain joins TRBV24-1 and TRBJ2-7; no firm D call. The germline V gene has CDR1 KGHDR and CDR2 SFDVKD. This CDR3 is 13 amino acids long. Trimming removed 2 bases at V and 7 bases at J, with 11 bases between. The CDR3 is CATSDSPGLEQYF. CDR3 sequence (DNA): TGTGCCACCAGTGATTCGCCTGGCTTGGAGCAGTACTTC.

This chain uses TRBV2 with TRBJ1-6; tentatively, D is TRBD1 (5 bases). With 5 bases removed from V and 11 bases from J, the gap between germline ends came to 16 bases. The CDR3 sequence is 14 residues long. The germline gives CDR1 SNHLY, CDR2 FYNNEI. In DNA form, the CDR3 reads TGTGCCAGCAGTTCGCGGGGACTAGGGACACCCCTCCACTTT. Translating gives CASSSRGLGTPLHF.

J is TRBJ2-3 and V is TRBV3-1 (or the pseudogene TRBV3-2); D is possibly TRBD2 (5 bases). CDR3 length equals 13 residues. The V and J ends lost 0 bases and 9 bases respectively, with 10 bases between them. CDR1 and CDR2 from the germline V gene are LGHDT and YNNKEL (reference sequence). DNA for the CDR3: TGTGCCAGCAGCCAAGAGGAGCGGCGCACGCAGTATTTT. It translates to CASSQEERRTQYF.

This clone is a singleton in its sample. The gene calls are TRBV9 and TRBJ1-4; D is undetermined. There are 13 residues in the CDR3. The V and J ends lost 0 bases and 11 bases respectively, with 11 bases between them. Germline lookup yields CDR1 SGDLS and CDR2 YYNGEE. The CDR3 nucleotides read TGTGCCAGCAGCGTAGATAACGGGAGGAAACTGTTTTTT. Translating it yields CASSVDNGRKLFF.

The DNA of the CDR3 is TGTGCCACCAGTGGCGGGAGGGGAACCCTCACAGATACGCAGTATTTT. Its translation: CATSGGRGTLTDTQYF. The chain links TRBV24-1 to TRBJ2-3; 9 nucleotides match TRBD2. From germline, CDR1 is KGHDR and CDR2 SFDVKD. Unmatched junction bases numbered 7, after V lost 5 bases and J lost 2 bases. CDR3 size: 16 residues.

This chain uses TRBV6-6 with TRBJ2-3, with 9 positions matching TRBD1. In germline, CDR1 is MNHNY, CDR2 SVGAGI (reference sequence). The CDR3 is made up of 15 amino acids. The J segment lost 0 bases and the V segment lost 8 bases, leaving 6 bases of the junction unmatched. DNA for the CDR3: TGTGCCAGCGGAGACAGGGGGACGAGCACAGATACGCAGTATTTT. Translation: CASGDRGTSTDTQYF.

The chain has TRBV6-6 and TRBJ2-7, with a weak D call TRBD2 (5 bases). Trimming pared 6 bases from V and 2 bases from J, leaving 11 bases between. Germline CDR1 is MNHNY and CDR2 is SVGAGI (reference sequence). The CDR3 sequence is 13 residues long. CDR3: CASSRTPTYEQYF. DNA for the CDR3: TGTGCCAGCAGCCGGACTCCTACCTACGAGCAGTACTTC.

As to this clone: The sample carries other DNA sequences with the same CDR3. The chain is built from TRBV30 and TRBJ1-6; a possible D gene is TRBD1 (6 bases). The CDR3 loop spans 16 amino acids. V lost 0 bases and J lost 1, with 10 bases in between. Germline values: CDR1 GTSNPN, CDR2 SVGIG (reference sequence). The CDR3 is CAWSVGGASYNSPLHF. CDR3 sequence (DNA): TGTGCCTGGAGTGTGGGGGGGGCTTCCTATAATTCACCCCTCCACTTT.

The CDR3 reads CASNRGEYEQYF. In nucleotides, the CDR3 is TGTGCCAGCAATCGGGGAGAGTACGAGCAGTACTTC. The chain joins TRBV2 to TRBJ2-7, with D possibly being TRBD2 (5 bases). V shed 7 bases and J shed 4 bases, with 11 bases lying between them. This CDR3 is built from 12 residues. The germline V gene has CDR1 SNHLY and CDR2 FYNNEI.

The V gene is TRBV5-1, the J gene TRBJ1-1; tentative D call: TRBD1 (5 bases). V lost 4 bases, J lost 4 bases, and 8 bases lay in between. The CDR3 covers 12 residues. Germline V gives CDR1 SGHRS, CDR2 YFSETQ. DNA of the CDR3: TGCGCCAGCAGCCAGGGTGCCACTGAAGCTTTCTTT. It is translated as CASSQGATEAFF.

The chain uses TRBV6-2 or TRBV6-3 and TRBJ1-5; D is possibly TRBD1 (6 bases). V was pared by 5 bases and J by 5 bases, with 16 bases between. Germline V gene lookup returns CDR1 MNHEY and CDR2 SVGEGT. The CDR3 sequence is 15 residues long. CDR3 coding DNA: TGTGCCAGCAGTCCCGGGGGGGCTACCTATCAGCCCCAGCATTTT. Its translation: CASSPGGATYQPQHF.